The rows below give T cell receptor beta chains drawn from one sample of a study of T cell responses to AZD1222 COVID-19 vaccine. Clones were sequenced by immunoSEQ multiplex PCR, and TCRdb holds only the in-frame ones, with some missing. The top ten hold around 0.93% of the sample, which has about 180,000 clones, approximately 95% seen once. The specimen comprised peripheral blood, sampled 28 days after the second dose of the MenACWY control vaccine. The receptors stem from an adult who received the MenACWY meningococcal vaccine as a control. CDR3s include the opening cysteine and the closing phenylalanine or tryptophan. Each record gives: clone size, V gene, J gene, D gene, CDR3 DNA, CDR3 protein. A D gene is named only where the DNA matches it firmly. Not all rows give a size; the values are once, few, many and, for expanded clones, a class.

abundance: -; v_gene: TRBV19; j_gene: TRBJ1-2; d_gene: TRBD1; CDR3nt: TGTGCCAGTGGACAGGCCCTGTCAGTGGGCTACACCTTC; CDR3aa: CASGQALSVGYTF
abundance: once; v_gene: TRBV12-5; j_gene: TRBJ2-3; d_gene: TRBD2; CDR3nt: TGTGCTAGTGGATCGCCCAGACTAGCGGGGGTTTCTACGCAGTATTTT; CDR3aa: CASGSPRLAGVSTQYF
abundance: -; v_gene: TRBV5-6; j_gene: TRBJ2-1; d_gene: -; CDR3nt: TGTGCCAGCAGCTTGTGGCAGGCCTCCTACAATGAGCAGTTCTTC; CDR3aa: CASSLWQASYNEQFF
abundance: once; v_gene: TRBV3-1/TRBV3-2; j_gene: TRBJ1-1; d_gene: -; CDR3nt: TGTGCCAGCAGCCAGGGACAACCGAACACTGAAGCTTTCTTT; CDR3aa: CASSQGQPNTEAFF
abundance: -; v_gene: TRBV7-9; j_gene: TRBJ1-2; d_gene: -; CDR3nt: TGTGCCAGCAGCTCTGGAGGAACCTCGGGTGGCTACACCTTC; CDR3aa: CASSSGGTSGGYTF
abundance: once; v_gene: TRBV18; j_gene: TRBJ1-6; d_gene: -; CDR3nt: TGTGCCAGCTCACCCTCAAGACGGGATTCACCCCTCCACTTT; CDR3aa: CASSPSRRDSPLHF
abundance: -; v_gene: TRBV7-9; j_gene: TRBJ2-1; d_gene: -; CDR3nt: TGTGCCAGCAGCGTAAACAGGGAGTACCGCAATGAGCAGTTCTTC; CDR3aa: CASSVNREYRNEQFF
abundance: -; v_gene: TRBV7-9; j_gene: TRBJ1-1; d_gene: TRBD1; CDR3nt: TGTGCCAGCAGCCTCACAGGGGGATCGAACACTGAAGCTTTCTTT; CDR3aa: CASSLTGGSNTEAFF
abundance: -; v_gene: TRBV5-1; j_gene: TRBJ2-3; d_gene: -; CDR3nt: TGCGCCAGCAGCTTGGGAGGGACTTCCATTTCAGATACGCAGTATTTT; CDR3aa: CASSLGGTSISDTQYF
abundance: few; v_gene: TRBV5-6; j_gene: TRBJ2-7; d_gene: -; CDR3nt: TGTGCCAGCAGCTTGGCCGGGGGTCCCTACGAGCAGTACTTC; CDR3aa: CASSLAGGPYEQYF
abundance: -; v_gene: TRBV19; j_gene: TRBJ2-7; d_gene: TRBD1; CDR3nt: TGTGCCAGTATGGGGAGAGACAGGGTGGGAGAGCAGTACTTC; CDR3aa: CASMGRDRVGEQYF
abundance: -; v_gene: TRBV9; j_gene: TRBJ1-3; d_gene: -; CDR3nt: TGTGCCAGCAGCGTGGCGGGACACCGATCTGGAAACACCATATATTTT; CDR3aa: CASSVAGHRSGNTIYF
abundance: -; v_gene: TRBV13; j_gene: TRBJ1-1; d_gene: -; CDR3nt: TGTGCCAGCAGCTTGCCGGGGGACACTGAAGCTTTCTTT; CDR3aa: CASSLPGDTEAFF
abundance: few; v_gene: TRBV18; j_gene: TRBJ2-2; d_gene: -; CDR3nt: TGTGCCAGCTCACCTGACCAAGCCGGGGAGCTGTTTTTT; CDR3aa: CASSPDQAGELFF
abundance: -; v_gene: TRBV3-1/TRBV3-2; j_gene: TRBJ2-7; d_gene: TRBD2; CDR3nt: TGTGCCAGCAGCCTTCTAGCGGGGGGGCCATACGAGCAGTACTTC; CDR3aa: CASSLLAGGPYEQYF
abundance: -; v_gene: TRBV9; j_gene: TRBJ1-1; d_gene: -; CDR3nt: TGTGCCAGCAGCGTAGGAGACACTGAAGCTTTCTTT; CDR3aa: CASSVGDTEAFF
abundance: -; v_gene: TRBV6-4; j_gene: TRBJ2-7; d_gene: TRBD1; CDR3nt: TGTGCCCTCCAGGGGGCCCTAAACTTCTACGAGCAGTACTTC; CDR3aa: CALQGALNFYEQYF